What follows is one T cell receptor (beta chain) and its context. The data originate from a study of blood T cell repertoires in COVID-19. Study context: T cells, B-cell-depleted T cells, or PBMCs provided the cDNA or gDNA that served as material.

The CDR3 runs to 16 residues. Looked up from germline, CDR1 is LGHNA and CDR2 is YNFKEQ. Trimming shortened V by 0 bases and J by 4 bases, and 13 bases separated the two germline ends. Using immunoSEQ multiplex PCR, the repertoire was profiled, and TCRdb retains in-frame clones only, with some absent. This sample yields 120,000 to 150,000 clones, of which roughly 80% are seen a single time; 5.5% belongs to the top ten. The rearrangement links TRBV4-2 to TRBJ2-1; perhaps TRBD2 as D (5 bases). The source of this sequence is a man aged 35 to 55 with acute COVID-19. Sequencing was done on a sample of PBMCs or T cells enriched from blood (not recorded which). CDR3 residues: CASSQEPGSRYNEQFF. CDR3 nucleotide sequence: TGTGCCAGCAGCCAAGAGCCGGGATCCCGGTACAATGAGCAGTTCTTC.